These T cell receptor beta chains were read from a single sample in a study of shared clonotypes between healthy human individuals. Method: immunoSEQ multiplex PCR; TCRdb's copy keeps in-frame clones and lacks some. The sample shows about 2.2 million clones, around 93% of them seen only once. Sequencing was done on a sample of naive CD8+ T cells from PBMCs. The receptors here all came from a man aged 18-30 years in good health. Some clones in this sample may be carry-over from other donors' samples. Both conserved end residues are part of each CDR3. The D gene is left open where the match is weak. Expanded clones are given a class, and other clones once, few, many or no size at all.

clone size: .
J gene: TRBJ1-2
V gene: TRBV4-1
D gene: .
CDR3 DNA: TGCGCCAGCAGCCAAGATCCAGGGTTGGACTATGGCTACACCTTC
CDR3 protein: CASSQDPGLDYGYTF

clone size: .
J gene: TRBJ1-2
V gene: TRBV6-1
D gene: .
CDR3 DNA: TGTGCCAGCAGGGAATCGCCAGCTAACTATGGCTACACCTTC
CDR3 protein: CASRESPANYGYTF

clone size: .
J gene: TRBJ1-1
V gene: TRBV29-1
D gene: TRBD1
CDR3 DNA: TGCAGCGCTCATAGCGTGACAGGGATTGATGAAGCTTTCTTT
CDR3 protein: CSAHSVTGIDEAFF

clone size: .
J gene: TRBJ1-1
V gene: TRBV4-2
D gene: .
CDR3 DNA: TGTGCCAGCAGCCACGCCGGGAGGGTGGGAGACACTGAAGCTTTCTTT
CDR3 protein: CASSHAGRVGDTEAFF

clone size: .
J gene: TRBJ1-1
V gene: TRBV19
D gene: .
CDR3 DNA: TGTGCCAGTACCTCGGGAGATGAAGCTTTCTTT
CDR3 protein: CASTSGDEAFF

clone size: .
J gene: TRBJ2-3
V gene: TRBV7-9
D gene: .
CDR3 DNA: TGTGCCAGCAGCTTACCCCTGACAGCGTTTAGCACAGATACGCAGTATTTT
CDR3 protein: CASSLPLTAFSTDTQYF

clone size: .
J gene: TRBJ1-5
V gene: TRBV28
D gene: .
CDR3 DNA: TGTGCCAGCAGTTTAGGACACAGGGTCCTTGGGCCCCAGCATTTT
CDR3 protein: CASSLGHRVLGPQHF

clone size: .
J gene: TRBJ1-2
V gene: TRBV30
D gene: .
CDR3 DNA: TGTGCCTGGAGTATCAGCCGTGGGTATGGCTACACCTTC
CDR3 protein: CAWSISRGYGYTF

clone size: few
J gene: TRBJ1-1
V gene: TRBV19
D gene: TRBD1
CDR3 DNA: TGTGCCAGTATCCTTACAGGGGCCACTGAAGCTTTCTTT
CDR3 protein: CASILTGATEAFF

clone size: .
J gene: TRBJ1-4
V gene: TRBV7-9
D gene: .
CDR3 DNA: TGTGCCAGCAGCTTAGCAGGGGGAGGCGAAAAACTGTTTTTT
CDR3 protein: CASSLAGGGEKLFF

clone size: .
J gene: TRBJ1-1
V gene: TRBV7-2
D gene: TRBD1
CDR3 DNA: TGTGCCAGCAGCCCGGACAGGGGGCTTACTGAAGCTTTCTTT
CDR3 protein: CASSPDRGLTEAFF

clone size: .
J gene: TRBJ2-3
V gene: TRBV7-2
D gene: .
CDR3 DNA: TGTGCCAGCAGCTTAGAGTTCGGTAGTCACACAGATACGCAGTATTTT
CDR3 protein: CASSLEFGSHTDTQYF

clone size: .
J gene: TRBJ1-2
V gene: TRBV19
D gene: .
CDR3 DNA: TGTGCCAGTAGTCCCACCCGGACTCTTTTCTATGGCTACACCTTC
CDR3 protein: CASSPTRTLFYGYTF

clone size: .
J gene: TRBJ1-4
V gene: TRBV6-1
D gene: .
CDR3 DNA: TGTGCCAGCAGTGCGCAGACAGCAACTAATGAAAAACTGTTTTTT
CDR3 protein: CASSAQTATNEKLFF

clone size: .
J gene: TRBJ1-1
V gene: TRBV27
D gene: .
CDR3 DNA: TGTGCCACCAGAGGGTTTTCGGGGCCTTACACTGAAGCTTTCTTT
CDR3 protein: CATRGFSGPYTEAFF

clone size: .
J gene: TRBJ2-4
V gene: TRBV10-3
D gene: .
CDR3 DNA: TGTGCCATCAGTGAGTCGTCCGGAATCGGCCACATTCAGTACTTC
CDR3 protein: CAISESSGIGHIQYF

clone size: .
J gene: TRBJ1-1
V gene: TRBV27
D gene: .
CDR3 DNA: TGTGCCAGCAGTTTAAGGGGGGTTGGCACTGAAGCTTTCTTT
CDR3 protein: CASSLRGVGTEAFF

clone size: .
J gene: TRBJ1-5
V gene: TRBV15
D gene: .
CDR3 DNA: TGTGCCACCAGCAGAGGTCAGGGGTATCAGCCCCAGCATTTT
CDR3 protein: CATSRGQGYQPQHF

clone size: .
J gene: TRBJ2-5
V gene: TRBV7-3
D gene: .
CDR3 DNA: TGTGCCAGCCTCAGGGTAATCCAGTACTTC
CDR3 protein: CASLRVIQYF

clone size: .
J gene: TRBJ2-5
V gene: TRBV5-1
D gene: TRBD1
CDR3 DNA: TGCGCCAGCAGCTTACATACCTATCCCGGGACAGGGAAAGAGACCCAGTACTTC
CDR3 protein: CASSLHTYPGTGKETQYF